These T cell receptor beta chains were read from a single sample in a study of blood T cell repertoires in COVID-19. Some clones are missing from TCRdb's copy, which holds only in-frame ones; the method was immunoSEQ multiplex PCR. The data contain 400,000 to 550,000 clones, 70% to 90% of them singletons. Source material: PBMCs or T cells enriched from blood (not recorded which). The receptors were gathered from a woman younger than 35 with acute COVID-19. CDR3s include the opening cysteine and the closing phenylalanine or tryptophan. The D gene is left open where the match is weak. Clone size is stated in some rows and not others, as once, few, many or a class when expanded.

-,TRBD1,TRBJ2-5,TRBV5-6,CASSARDRGFLETQYF,TGTGCCAGCAGCGCCCGGGACAGGGGTTTTTTAGAGACCCAGTACTTC
-,-,TRBJ2-3,TRBV7-3,CASSPVVADTQYF,TGTGCCAGCAGCCCTGTGGTAGCAGATACGCAGTATTTT
once,TRBD1,TRBJ1-5,TRBV15,CATSSPGQGSQPQHF,TGTGCCACCAGCAGCCCGGGACAGGGAAGTCAGCCCCAGCATTTT
-,TRBD1,TRBJ1-5,TRBV2,CASSDRDRRGQPQHF,TGTGCCAGCAGTGACCGGGACAGAAGGGGTCAGCCCCAGCATTTT
-,TRBD1,TRBJ1-4,TRBV15,CATSTYGTGLNEKLFF,TGTGCCACCAGCACCTACGGGACAGGCCTTAATGAAAAACTGTTTTTT
-,-,TRBJ1-1,TRBV3-1/TRBV3-2,CASSQVLQQIDKAFF,TGTGCCAGCAGCCAAGTTTTACAGCAAATAGATAAAGCTTTCTTT
-,-,TRBJ2-7,TRBV27,CASSRLADSSYEQYF,TGTGCCAGCAGTAGATTAGCGGATAGCTCCTACGAGCAGTACTTC
-,-,TRBJ1-1,TRBV19,CASSMGQGLTEAFF,TGTGCCAGTAGTATGGGCCAGGGGCTCACTGAAGCTTTCTTT
-,TRBD1,TRBJ1-2,TRBV4-3,CASSQDRVNSGYTF,TGCGCCAGCAGCCAGGACAGGGTCAACTCAGGCTACACCTTC
-,TRBD1,TRBJ1-1,TRBV27,CASSLDRDDTEAFF,TGTGCCAGCAGTCTTGACAGGGATGACACTGAAGCTTTCTTT
-,TRBD1,TRBJ2-1,TRBV24-1,CATSVPQDRDHEQFF,TGTGCCACCAGTGTCCCGCAGGACAGGGACCATGAGCAGTTCTTC
-,-,TRBJ1-2,TRBV5-1,CASSEDISYGYTF,TGCGCCAGCAGCGAGGACATCAGCTATGGCTACACCTTC
-,TRBD1,TRBJ1-2,TRBV3-1/TRBV3-2,CASSQEWDSLPSDYGYTF,TGTGCCAGCAGCCAAGAATGGGACAGTCTCCCCTCCGACTATGGCTACACCTTC
-,-,TRBJ1-1,TRBV6-5,CASSYSPDSGAFF,TGTGCCAGCAGTTACTCTCCGGACTCGGGCGCTTTCTTT
-,TRBD1,TRBJ1-2,TRBV2,CASSPGTGAYGYTF,TGTGCCAGCAGTCCCGGGACAGGCGCATATGGCTACACCTTC
once,TRBD1,TRBJ1-6,TRBV5-6,CASSLRDRGTTLHF,TGTGCCAGCAGCCTCCGGGACAGGGGGACGACCCTCCACTTT
-,-,TRBJ2-7,TRBV10-1,CASSESASYEQYF,TGCGCCAGCAGTGAGTCGGCTTCCTACGAGCAGTACTTC
-,-,TRBJ1-5,TRBV24-1,CATIPDVGGDQPQHF,TGTGCCACCATCCCTGACGTAGGGGGGGATCAGCCCCAGCATTTT
-,-,TRBJ1-1,TRBV6-5,CASRSGFTEAFF,TGTGCCAGCAGGTCAGGGTTCACTGAAGCTTTCTTT
-,TRBD1,TRBJ1-1,TRBV7-9,CASSQGQGFAFF,TGTGCCAGCAGCCAGGGACAGGGGTTCGCTTTCTTT
-,-,TRBJ1-2,TRBV9,CASSVDPRGTASVDYGYTF,TGTGCCAGCAGCGTAGATCCCAGGGGAACGGCAAGCGTAGACTATGGCTACACCTTC